The clone carrying this TCR beta chain showed up many times. The antigen remains undetermined. This CDR3 is built from 17 residues. The germline CDR1 and CDR2 sequences are LGHDT and YNNKEL (reference sequence). Trimming shortened V by 1 base and J by 0 bases, and 13 bases separated the two germline ends. As originally analysed: What underpinned the distant-metastasis classifier for papillary thyroid cancer was the set of CDR3 differences across clinicopathological groups. TCRdb re-called the PCR reads with MiXCR. The V and J calls shown here were made by TCRdb, not taken from the authors' results. The table lists some 40,000 clones, approximately 19% of them singletons. The data derive from a study of metastatic and nonmetastatic thyroid tumors. Study-wide background: Repertoires were compared across blood and tumor or nodule tissue from malignant and benign thyroid patients.

Nobody among the patients had been given any treatment before thyroid surgery. The study's findings and limits: Patients with malignant thyroid tumors reportedly had significantly higher TCR beta diversity than those with benign nodules, in blood and tumor.

The source material was tumor tissue. This clonotype originated in a female donor with papillary thyroid cancer or a benign thyroid nodule (not recorded which). Some clones in this sample may be carry-over from other donors' samples. The chain has TRBV3-1 and TRBJ1-5; D possibly corresponds to TRBD1 (5 bases). CDR3 DNA: TGTGCCAGCAGCCAAGGACTTGGGACCGATAGCAATCAGCCCCAGCATTTT. Residues: CASSQGLGTDSNQPQHF. The full variable domain, its missing parts supplied by reference TRBV3-1 and TRBJ1-5, is DTAVSQTPKYLVTQMGNDKSIKCEQNLGHDTMYWYKQDSKKFLKIMFSYNNKELIINETVPNRFSPKSPDKAHLNLHINSLELGDSAVYFCASSQGLGTDSNQPQHFGDGTRLSIL.